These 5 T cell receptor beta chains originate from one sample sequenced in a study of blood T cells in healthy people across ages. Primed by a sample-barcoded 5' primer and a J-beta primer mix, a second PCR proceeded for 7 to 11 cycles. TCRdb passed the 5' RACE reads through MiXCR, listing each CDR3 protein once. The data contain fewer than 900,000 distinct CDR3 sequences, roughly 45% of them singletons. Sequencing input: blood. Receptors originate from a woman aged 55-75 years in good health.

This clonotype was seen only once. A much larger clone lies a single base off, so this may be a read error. The CDR3 protein is CASGLSIGGNRDEQYF. The CDR3 coding sequence is TGTGCTAGTGGTTTGTCAATAGGGGGTAACAGGGACGAGCAGTACTTC. The chain links TRBV12-5 to TRBJ2-5, with D possibly matching TRBD1 (6 bases). The J call is doubtful: the DNA matches TRBJ2-7 better. This CDR3 contains 16 residues. Germline loops: CDR1 LGHNT, CDR2 FRNRAP.

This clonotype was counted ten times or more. CDR3 loop: CASAQTEQFF. DNA of the CDR3: TGTGCCAGCGCTCAGACAGAGCAGTTCTTC. This chain links TRBV6-5 with TRBJ2-1; no reliable D call. Germline-derived CDR1 and CDR2 are MNHEY and SVGAGI. Deletions cut 8 bases from V and 10 bases from J, with 9 bases between. The CDR3 is made up of 10 amino acids.

CDR3 sequence: CASSLVWGGGELFF. The CDR3 DNA reads as TGTGCCAGCAGTTTAGTTTGGGGGGGCGGGGAGCTGTTTTTT. V usage is TRBV12-3 or TRBV12-4 and J usage is TRBJ2-2; 7 bases agree with TRBD2. The trim removed 1 base at V and 7 bases at J, leaving 3 bases unmatched. The CDR3 has 14 residues.

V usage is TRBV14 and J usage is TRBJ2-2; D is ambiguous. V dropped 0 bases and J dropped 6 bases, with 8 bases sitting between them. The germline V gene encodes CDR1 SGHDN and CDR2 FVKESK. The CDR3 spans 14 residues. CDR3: CASSQDLGPGELFF. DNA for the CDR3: TGTGCCAGCAGCCAAGATCTAGGGCCCGGGGAGCTGTTTTTT.

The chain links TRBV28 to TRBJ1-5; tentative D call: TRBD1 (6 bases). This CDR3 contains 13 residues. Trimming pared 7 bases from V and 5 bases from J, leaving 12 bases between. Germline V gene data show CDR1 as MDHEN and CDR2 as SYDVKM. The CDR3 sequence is CASNPQGYQPQHF. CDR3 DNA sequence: TGTGCCAGCAACCCACAGGGCTATCAGCCCCAGCATTTT.